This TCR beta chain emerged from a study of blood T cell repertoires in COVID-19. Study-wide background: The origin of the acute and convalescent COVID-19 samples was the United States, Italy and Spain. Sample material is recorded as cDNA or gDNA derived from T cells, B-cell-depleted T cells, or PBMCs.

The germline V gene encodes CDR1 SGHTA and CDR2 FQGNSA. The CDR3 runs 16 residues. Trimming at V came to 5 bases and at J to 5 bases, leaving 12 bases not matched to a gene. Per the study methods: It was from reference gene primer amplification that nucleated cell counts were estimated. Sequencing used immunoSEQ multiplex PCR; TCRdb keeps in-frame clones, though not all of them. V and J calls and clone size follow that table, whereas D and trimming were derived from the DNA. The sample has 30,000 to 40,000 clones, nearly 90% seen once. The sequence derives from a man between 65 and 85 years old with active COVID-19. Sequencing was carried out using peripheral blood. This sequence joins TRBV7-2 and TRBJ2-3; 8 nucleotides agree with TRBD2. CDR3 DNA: TGTGCCAGCAGCAGAGGACAAGCCCGGGGGGGAGATACGCAGTATTTT. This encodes CASSRGQARGGDTQYF.